The entry below gives a single TCR beta chain sequence along with its context. This specimen comes from a study of technical replicates of blood from a handful of donors. CDR3 length equals 17 residues. CDR1 MNHEY and CDR2 SMNVEV come from the germline V gene (reference sequence). V gave up 3 bases and J gave up 2 bases, with 14 bases separating them. Profiled with immunoSEQ multiplex PCR; TCRdb holds only in-frame clones, not every one. The sample has tens of thousands of clones; 94% are singletons. The rearrangement links TRBV27 to TRBJ2-6; the D gene is possibly TRBD2 (6 bases). The receptor was isolated from a human donor in good health. Sequencing used T cells isolated from PBMCs. The CDR3 nucleotides read TGTGCCAGCAGTTTCGCGGGGCTAAGCCCTGGGGCCAACGTCCTGACTTTC. It encodes CASSFAGLSPGANVLTF.